One and the same sample provided the 27 T cell receptor beta chains below, sequenced in a study of T cell repertoires in cytomegalovirus infection. These receptors are not linked to any known antigen. TCRdb ran MiXCR on the reads and lists one entry per CDR3 protein. The repertoire consists of about 310,000 distinct CDR3 sequences, with approximately 25% occurring once and the leading ten covering about 14%. Sequencing was performed on cultured PBMCs, taken from culture after CMV antigen stimulation. These receptors were collected from a human donor in good health (CMV status not recorded). Some clones in this sample may be carry-over from other donors' samples.

The rearrangement links TRBV20-1 to TRBJ2-5; the match to TRBD2 covers 11 bases. In germline, CDR1 is DFQATT, CDR2 SNEGSKA (reference sequence). The CDR3 contains 13 residues. V was pared by 6 bases and J by 2 bases, with 2 bases of the junction left unmatched. CDR3 in DNA: TGCAGTGCCTTAGCGGGAGGGCAAGAGACCCAGTACTTC. It is translated as CSALAGGQETQYF.

This clonotype was detected a few times. The chain combines TRBV29-1 with TRBJ2-2; 8 bases fit TRBD2. The V gene's germline CDR1 is SQVTM and CDR2 ANQGSEA. The CDR3 sequence is 15 residues long. J lost 6 bases, V lost 5 bases, and 11 bases had no gene match. Here the CDR3 reads CSVISGSGRAGELFF. Here the CDR3 DNA reads TGCAGCGTTATCAGCGGCAGCGGGAGAGCCGGGGAGCTGTTTTTT.

The table lists this clonotype with a few counts. The rearrangement links TRBV27 to TRBJ1-4; D not resolved. The CDR3 is 15 residues long. V was clipped by 5 bases and J by 5 bases, with 15 bases between them. Per germline, CDR1 MNHEY and CDR2 SMNVEV (reference sequence). CDR3 region: CASSTTGSPNEKLFF. The CDR3 DNA is TGTGCCAGCAGTACCACCGGGTCTCCGAATGAAAAACTGTTTTTT.

The genes are TRBV7-9 and TRBJ2-7, with D perhaps assigned TRBD1 or TRBD2 (5 bases each). V gave up 5 bases and J gave up 2 bases, with 13 bases separating them. Looked up from germline, CDR1 is SEHNR and CDR2 is FQNEAQ (reference sequence). CDR3 size: 14 residues. CDR3 protein: CASSPRDGAYEQYF. For the CDR3, the DNA is TGTGCCAGCAGCCCACGGGACGGAGCCTACGAGCAGTACTTC.

J is TRBJ2-7 and V is TRBV29-1, with D possibly matching TRBD1 (6 bases). The V gene lost 3 bases and the J gene lost 6 bases, with 15 bases spanning the gap. Per germline, CDR1 SQVTM and CDR2 ANQGSEA. The CDR3 has 13 residues. As DNA, the CDR3 is TGCAGCGTTGAGCAGGGGAGCACGGGCGAGCAGTACGTC. The encoded protein is CSVEQGSTGEQYV.

This clonotype was detected a few times. The chain has TRBV20-1 and TRBJ2-1; 13 positions agree with TRBD2. The CDR3 runs to 16 residues. Trimming at V came to 6 bases and at J to 9 bases, leaving 14 bases not matched to a gene. Germline V gene lookup returns CDR1 DFQATT and CDR2 SNEGSKA (reference sequence). CDR3 DNA: TGCAGTGCCCTAGGACTAGCGGGAGCCCCCCTTGGTGAGCAGTTCTTC. Residues: CSALGLAGAPLGEQFF.

This clonotype showed up many times. The rearrangement uses TRBV11-3 and TRBJ2-3; 11 bases agree with TRBD2. The CDR3 loop spans 16 amino acids. Germline V gene lookup returns CDR1 SGHNT and CDR2 YENEEA. V lost 5 bases and J lost 2; bases outside the gene matches: 6. The CDR3 loop is CASSPGTSGATDTQYF. The CDR3 nucleotides read TGTGCCAGCAGCCCCGGGACTAGCGGAGCCACAGATACGCAGTATTTT.

This clonotype appeared a few times. The chain recombines TRBV7-3 with TRBJ2-1; weak D call: TRBD1 (5 bases). Germline-derived CDR1 and CDR2 are SGHTA and FQGTGA. Trimming stripped 4 bases from V and 0 bases from J, with 13 bases between. This CDR3 contains 16 residues. CDR3 region: CASSSDSVSSYNEQFF. The CDR3 nucleotides are TGTGCCAGCAGCTCAGACAGTGTGAGCTCCTACAATGAGCAGTTCTTC.

This clonotype has a handful of counts. This sequence joins TRBV7-2 and TRBJ2-2; D possibly corresponds to TRBD2 (5 bases). The ends were cut back, 5 bases at V and 2 bases at J, with 12 bases in the middle. Germline values: CDR1 SGHTA, CDR2 FQGNSA. This CDR3 is built from 15 residues. The CDR3 spells CASSPGSYNTGELFF. The CDR3, as DNA: TGTGCCAGCAGCCCGGGGAGCTATAACACCGGGGAGCTGTTTTTT.

V and J are TRBV12-3 or TRBV12-4 and TRBJ1-2; 8 positions match TRBD1. This CDR3 has 15 residues. V lost 5 bases, J lost 4 bases, and 9 bases stayed unmatched. The CDR3 loop reads CASSTWTGSGYGYTF. The CDR3 nucleotides are TGTGCCAGCAGTACCTGGACAGGGAGTGGCTATGGCTACACCTTC.

This clonotype appeared a few times. This chain links TRBV2 with TRBJ2-7; no clear D gene. From germline, CDR1 is SNHLY and CDR2 FYNNEI. The CDR3 sequence is 10 residues long. With 5 bases removed from V and 3 bases from J, the gap between germline ends came to 2 bases. As DNA, the CDR3 is TGTGCCAGCAGTCACTACGAGCAGTACGTC. This sequence encodes CASSHYEQYV.

This clonotype showed up many times. CDR3 in amino acids: CASSFQQGRGLNTEAFF. DNA of the CDR3: TGTGCCAGCAGCTTCCAACAGGGGCGAGGTTTGAACACTGAAGCTTTCTTT. J is TRBJ1-1 and V is TRBV7-2, with 7 bases that match TRBD1. Trimming cost V 3 bases and J 0 bases; bases outside gene matches: 10. Germline V gives CDR1 SGHTA, CDR2 FQGNSA. CDR3 size: 17 residues. Full variable domain (rest looked up from reference TRBV7-2 and TRBJ1-1): GAGVSQSPSNKVTEKGKDVELRCDPISGHTALYWYRQSLGQGLEFLIYFQGNSAPDKSGLPSDRFSAERTGGSVSTLTIQRTQQEDSAVYLCASSFQQGRGLNTEAFFGQGTRLTVV.

The V call is TRBV7-2, the J call TRBJ2-5, with 12 bases lining up with TRBD2. The CDR3 spans 17 residues. Trimming took 2 bases from V and 5 from J; bases not matched to a gene: 9. Germline CDR1 SGHTA, CDR2 FQGNSA. The CDR3 here is CASSLNRLAGDGETQYF. DNA of the CDR3: TGTGCCAGCAGCTTAAACAGACTAGCGGGAGACGGCGAGACCCAGTACTTC.

This clonotype was found a few times. V gene TRBV12-3 or TRBV12-4 combines with J gene TRBJ1-2; D is unresolved. CDR3 length equals 13 residues. Between the trimmed V and J ends, which lost 3 bases and 3 bases, there was a span of 8 bases. The CDR3 DNA is TGTGCCAGCAGTTTGTCCCGGGACTATGGCTACACCTTC. This translates into CASSLSRDYGYTF.

For the CDR3, the DNA is TGTGCCAGCAGCTTAGAGGCGGGAGGGAATGAGCAGTTCTTC. Amino acid sequence: CASSLEAGGNEQFF. This chain uses TRBV7-6 with TRBJ2-1; 9 bases fit TRBD2. This CDR3 spans 14 amino acids. Losses at the gene ends were 1 base for V and 7 bases for J; bases not matched to a gene: 2. The V gene's germline CDR1 is SGHVS and CDR2 FNYEAQ.

This chain joins TRBV12-3 or TRBV12-4 and TRBJ1-6; D gene unclear. CDR3 length: 15 amino acids. V dropped 2 bases and J dropped 7 bases, with 12 bases sitting between them. CDR3 coding DNA: TGTGCCAGCAGTTTACTTGCCCCCGGGAATTCACCCCTCCACTTT. It translates to CASSLLAPGNSPLHF.

The sample holds many counts of this clonotype. CDR3 sequence: CASSLQGAGANVLTF. In DNA form, the CDR3 reads TGTGCCAGCAGCTTACAAGGGGCCGGGGCCAACGTCCTGACTTTC. This chain uses TRBV7-2 with TRBJ2-6; D is perhaps TRBD1 (5 bases). The CDR3 sequence is 15 residues long. The V end was cut by 2 bases, the J end by 4 bases, with 9 bases between. Germline V lookup: CDR1 SGHTA, CDR2 FQGNSA.

This clonotype showed up just a few times. The gene calls are TRBV4-1 and TRBJ2-3; D is ambiguous. The CDR3 length is 12 residues. Deletions cut 5 bases from V and 5 bases from J, with 8 bases between. Germline loops: CDR1 MGHRA, CDR2 YSYEKL. CDR3 nucleotides: TGCGCCAGCAGCTACCTCCAAGATACGCAGTATTTT. Its protein product is CASSYLQDTQYF.

This clonotype was seen at least ten times. The chain is built from TRBV7-2 and TRBJ1-2; 9 nucleotides line up with TRBD1. The germline gives CDR1 SGHTA, CDR2 FQGNSA. This CDR3 has 14 residues. Losses at the gene ends were 6 bases for V and 7 bases for J; bases not matched to a gene: 9. This chain's CDR3 is CASSPAGQGSGYTF. The CDR3 nucleotides are TGTGCCAGCAGTCCTGCGGGACAGGGAAGTGGCTACACCTTC.

The chain carries TRBV15 and TRBJ2-1; unclear D gene. Germline CDR1 LNHNV, CDR2 YYDKDF (reference sequence). The CDR3 totals 15 residues. Trimming removed 1 base at V and 0 bases at J, with 7 bases between. Here the CDR3 DNA reads TGTGCCACCAGCAGAGTGAGTAGCTCCTACAATGAGCAGTTCTTC. This sequence encodes CATSRVSSSYNEQFF.

Only a few counts were recorded for this clonotype. This chain connects TRBV12-3 or TRBV12-4 to TRBJ1-1; 8 bases map to TRBD1. CDR3 length: 14 amino acids. The J segment lost 5 bases and the V segment lost 6 bases, leaving 8 bases of the junction unmatched. The CDR3 coding sequence is TGTGCCAGCAGCTTTGACAGGGGCCCTACTGAAGCTTTCTTT. Amino acid sequence: CASSFDRGPTEAFF.

The V and J genes are TRBV4-3 and TRBJ2-1, with D possibly being TRBD2 (6 bases). Germline V gene lookup returns CDR1 LGHNA and CDR2 YSLEER. The CDR3 is 19 residues long. V was trimmed by 0 bases and J by 1 base, leaving 19 bases between them. The CDR3 is CASSQDGRDLLGSYNEQFF. The CDR3 DNA follows: TGCGCCAGCAGCCAAGATGGGCGGGATCTCCTAGGTTCCTACAATGAGCAGTTCTTC.

This clonotype appeared a few times. The chain joins TRBV18 to TRBJ2-7, with unresolved D. Germline values: CDR1 KGHSH, CDR2 LQKENI. There are 13 residues in the CDR3. The V end lost 0 bases, the J end lost 4 bases, and 7 bases lay between the germline ends. CDR3 in DNA: TGTGCCAGCTCACCACCCGAGCCTTACGAGCAGTACTTC. Encoded protein: CASSPPEPYEQYF. Full variable domain (rest looked up from reference TRBV18 and TRBJ2-7): NAGVMQNPRHLVRRRGQEARLRCSPMKGHSHVYWYRQLPEEGLKFMVYLQKENIIDESGMPKERFSAEFPKEGPSILRIQQVVRGDSAAYFCASSPPEPYEQYFGPGTRLTVT.

This clonotype has just a few counts. The gene calls are TRBV11-2 and TRBJ2-1; 8 nucleotides align to TRBD2. This CDR3 has 14 amino acids. With 5 bases clipped from V and 7 bases from J, the junction kept 7 bases outside the gene matches. Germline CDR1 is SGHAT and CDR2 is FQNNGV. The CDR3, as DNA: TGTGCCAGCAGCCCCAGCGGGAGTAGTAATGAGCAGTTCTTC. This gives the protein CASSPSGSSNEQFF.

This clonotype was counted a few times. The chain uses TRBV6-1 and TRBJ1-5; TRBD1 matches at 7 bases. J lost 4 bases, V lost 4 bases, and 7 bases had no gene match. Germline values: CDR1 MNHNS, CDR2 SASEGT. This CDR3 region has 15 residues. The CDR3 coding sequence is TGTGCCAGCAGTGGAGGGACAGCCTTTAATCAGCCCCAGCATTTT. It encodes CASSGGTAFNQPQHF.

The chain carries TRBV7-9 and TRBJ2-2; TRBD2 matches at 10 bases. After removal of 3 bases from V and 7 bases from J, the junction contained 8 bases not matched to a gene. Germline lookup yields CDR1 SEHNR and CDR2 FQNEAQ (reference sequence). The CDR3 runs to 16 residues. CDR3 loop: CASSFGAGGPGGELFF. The CDR3 DNA reads TGTGCCAGCAGCTTCGGAGCGGGAGGGCCCGGCGGGGAGCTGTTTTTT.

This clonotype was counted many times. CDR3 sequence: CASSLNGAQETQYF. Written as DNA, the CDR3 is TGTGCCAGCAGCTTAAACGGGGCCCAGGAGACCCAGTACTTC. The rearrangement links TRBV7-2 to TRBJ2-5; D may be TRBD1 or TRBD2 (5 bases each). This CDR3 spans 14 amino acids. The ends were cut back, 2 bases at V and 5 bases at J, with 12 bases in the middle. Germline V gene sequence: CDR1 SGHTA, CDR2 FQGNSA.